This T cell receptor beta chain was retrieved from a study of blood T cell repertoires in COVID-19. Study-level information: T cells, B-cell-depleted T cells, or PBMCs provided the cDNA or gDNA that served as material.

Authors' analysis steps: Cell counts per sample came from amplifying reference gene primers. Sequencing was performed with immunoSEQ multiplex PCR; in TCRdb, only in-frame clones are kept and a portion is missing. Clone size and V and J calls were adopted from that table, with D and trimming inferred from the DNA. Here the sample spans about 230,000 clones, approximately 82% being singletons. The CDR3 spans 14 residues. Germline loops: CDR1 MNHEY, CDR2 SVGEGT. Trimming at V came to 4 bases and at J to 4 bases, leaving 3 bases not matched to a gene. This chain uses TRBV6-2 or TRBV6-3 with TRBJ2-7; 11 bases map to TRBD2. The sequence came from a man between 40 and 49 years old who had recovered from COVID-19. Sequenced sample: peripheral blood. The CDR3 DNA sequence: TGTGCCAGCAGTTTTCTAGCGGGAGGTTACGAGCAGTACTTC. Residues: CASSFLAGGYEQYF.